Presented here are 32 T cell receptor beta chains from one specimen sequenced in a study of T cells in Graves' hyperthyroidism and ophthalmopathy. TCR beta CDR3 regions were amplified from RNA transcripts. When the TCR CDR3 underwent first-round RT-PCR, the HTBI primer set was used. TCRdb recomputed calls from the multiplex PCR reads with MiXCR, one row per CDR3 protein. The sample contains about 360,000 distinct CDR3 sequences, less than 15% of which appear only once. Source material: blood. The receptors shown here come from a woman between 18 and 29 years old with Graves' hyperthyroidism.

This clonotype showed up many times. The V gene is TRBV29-1, the J gene TRBJ2-3; 15 bases match TRBD2. V lost 4 bases and J lost 0; bases outside the gene matches: 5. Germline-derived CDR1 and CDR2 are SQVTM and ANQGSEA. The CDR3 consists of 17 residues. Here the CDR3 DNA reads TGCAGCGTTGTTGGTGGGACTAGCGGGAGGAGCACAGATACGCAGTATTTT. Protein sequence: CSVVGGTSGRSTDTQYF.

This clonotype showed up just a few times. J is TRBJ2-3 and V is TRBV2; D call uncertain. This CDR3 region has 14 residues. Between the trimmed V and J ends, which lost 9 bases and 3 bases, there was a span of 16 bases. Germline V gives CDR1 SNHLY, CDR2 FYNNEI. CDR3 loop: CARNTGFGTDTQYF. The CDR3 DNA reads as TGTGCCAGAAATACCGGGTTTGGTACAGATACGCAGTATTTT.

The gene calls are TRBV2 and TRBJ2-1; the D is unclear. The ends were cut back, 1 base at V and 15 bases at J, with 13 bases in the middle. CDR1 and CDR2 (germline): SNHLY, FYNNEI. The CDR3 length is 12 residues. CDR3 in amino acids: CASSEGTPAPFF. The CDR3 DNA is TGTGCCAGCAGTGAAGGGACCCCCGCACCGTTCTTC. Full variable domain (remainder filled in from reference TRBV2 and TRBJ2-1): EPEVTQTPSHQVTQMGQEVILRCVPISNHLYFYWYRQILGQKVEFLVSFYNNEISEKSEIFDDQFSVERPDGSNFTLKIRSTKLEDSAMYFCASSEGTPAPFFGPGTRLTVL.

A word on this clonotype: This may stem from a read error, because a much larger clone lies one nucleotide away. No conserved phenylalanine or tryptophan ends this CDR3, so it is likely a read error. J is TRBJ1-3 and V is TRBV20-1; the D is unclear. The CDR3 spans 13 residues. Trimming left V 0 bases short and J 2 bases short, with 5 bases between. Looked up from germline, CDR1 is DFQATT and CDR2 is SNEGSKA (reference sequence). The CDR3 spells CSARESTGNTIYS. As DNA, the CDR3 is TGCAGTGCTAGAGAAAGTACTGGAAACACCATATATTCT.

This clonotype has ten or more counts. The genes are TRBV11-2 and TRBJ2-1; D call uncertain. CDR1 and CDR2 (germline): SGHAT, FQNNGV. Trimming removed 5 bases from V and 10 bases from J, with 9 bases in between. The CDR3 loop spans 11 amino acids. In DNA, the CDR3 is TGTGCCAGCAGCACCGGTGGAGAGCAGTTCTTC. Its protein product is CASSTGGEQFF.

This clonotype has just a few counts. The rearrangement uses TRBV7-3 and TRBJ2-3; D might be TRBD2 (5 bases). Per germline, CDR1 SGHTA and CDR2 FQGTGA. The CDR3 loop spans 17 amino acids. Trimming shortened V by 5 bases and J by 0 bases, and 18 bases separated the two germline ends. CDR3 sequence (DNA): TGTGCCAGCAGCCTACAAGTCGGCGGGTCTAGCACAGATACGCAGTATTTT. Translated: CASSLQVGGSSTDTQYF.

This clonotype was picked up a small number of times. V and J are TRBV7-2 and TRBJ2-7; no clear D gene. The ends were cut back, 1 base at V and 6 bases at J, with 7 bases in the middle. From germline, CDR1 is SGHTA and CDR2 FQGNSA. The CDR3 runs to 12 residues. The CDR3 sequence: CASSLGGAEQYF. The CDR3 nucleotides read TGTGCCAGCAGCTTAGGTGGAGCCGAGCAGTACTTC.

For this clonotype: This may be a read error, as it is one base from a much larger clone. The chain is built from TRBV2 and TRBJ2-5; D is unclear. Germline V gene data show CDR1 as SNHLY and CDR2 as FYNNEI. This CDR3 comprises 13 residues. The CDR3 protein is CASSRNREEAQYF. The CDR3 DNA sequence: TGTGCCAGCAGTCGTAACCGAGAAGAGGCCCAGTACTTC. The entire variable domain, with the rest obtained from reference TRBV2 and TRBJ2-5, is as follows: EPEVTQTPSHQVTQMGQEVILRCVPISNHLYFYWYRQILGQKVEFLVSFYNNEISEKSEIFDDQFSVERPDGSNFTLKIRSTKLEDSAMYFCASSRNREEAQYFGPGTRLLVL.

The V call is TRBV10-3, the J call TRBJ2-7; perhaps D is TRBD1 or TRBD2 (5 bases each). Trimming left V 11 bases short and J 7 bases short, with 27 bases between. There are 15 residues in the CDR3. Germline V CDR1 and CDR2: ENHRY, SYGVKD. The CDR3 DNA reads as TGTGCCCCGACGCCGGGACCGCCCCTTCTATTAGAGCAGTACTTC. Translated, it gives CAPTPGPPLLLEQYF.

The sample holds many counts of this clonotype. The chain combines TRBV7-2 with TRBJ2-3; 7 bases match TRBD2. The V gene end was trimmed by 3 bases and the J gene end by 2 bases; junction bases not matched to a gene: 8. The CDR3 spans 16 residues. CDR1 is SGHTA and CDR2 is FQGNSA in the germline V gene. CDR3: CASSLTGTINTDTQYF. The CDR3 DNA reads as TGTGCCAGCAGCTTGACCGGGACTATTAACACAGATACGCAGTATTTT.

This clonotype was seen ten or more times. The rearrangement links TRBV5-1 to TRBJ2-1; tentative D call: TRBD2 (7 bases). Germline V lookup: CDR1 SGHRS, CDR2 YFSETQ. Between the trimmed V and J ends, which lost 0 bases and 3 bases, there was a span of 13 bases. The CDR3 totals 16 residues. This CDR3 is CASSLGSGTRYNEQFF. The DNA of the CDR3 is TGCGCCAGCAGCTTGGGGAGCGGGACACGCTACAATGAGCAGTTCTTC.

This clonotype was seen many times. This chain links TRBV7-9 with TRBJ2-7; D is undetermined. Germline lookup yields CDR1 SEHNR and CDR2 FQNEAQ (reference sequence). The CDR3 totals 14 residues. V was trimmed by 1 base and J by 0 bases, leaving 7 bases between them. The CDR3 sequence is CASSLEEFSYEQYF. The CDR3 DNA reads as TGTGCCAGCAGCTTAGAGGAGTTCTCCTACGAGCAGTACTTC.

V is TRBV6-2 or TRBV6-3 and J is TRBJ2-5; tentative D call: TRBD1 (5 bases). The V gene lost 4 bases and the J gene lost 2 bases, with 11 bases spanning the gap. Germline values: CDR1 MNHEY, CDR2 SVGEGT. The CDR3 length is 14 residues. The CDR3 DNA reads TGTGCCAGCAGTTTTCGACAGCTTCAAGAGACCCAGTACTTC. This sequence encodes CASSFRQLQETQYF.

J is TRBJ2-1 and V is TRBV28; D uncertain. V was cut by 7 bases and J by 8 bases, with 9 bases left in between. The CDR3 sequence is 11 residues long. The germline V gene has CDR1 MDHEN and CDR2 SYDVKM. The CDR3 protein is CASTLVDEQFF. CDR3 bases: TGTGCCAGCACCCTGGTCGATGAGCAGTTCTTC.

This clonotype was detected ten times or more. V gene TRBV18 combines with J gene TRBJ1-1; D unresolved. The V end lost 5 bases, the J end lost 4 bases, and 14 bases lay between the germline ends. Per germline, CDR1 KGHSH and CDR2 LQKENI. This CDR3 is built from 14 residues. CDR3 in amino acids: CASSEFPGPTEAFF. CDR3 DNA: TGTGCCAGCTCAGAATTTCCGGGCCCCACTGAAGCTTTCTTT.

At least ten counts were recorded for this clonotype. This chain links TRBV7-9 with TRBJ1-1; TRBD1 matches 7 bases. The J segment lost 1 base and the V segment lost 6 bases, leaving 8 bases of the junction unmatched. This CDR3 has 15 amino acids. Germline V CDR1 and CDR2: SEHNR, FQNEAQ (reference sequence). In DNA form, the CDR3 reads TGTGCCAGCAGGGCCAGGGGGACACCGAACACTGAAGCTTTCTTT. It yields the protein CASRARGTPNTEAFF.

Only a few counts were recorded for this clonotype. The V call is TRBV5-8, the J call TRBJ2-3; D gene ambiguous. V dropped 10 bases and J dropped 3 bases, with 24 bases sitting between them. The CDR3 length is 16 residues. Per germline, CDR1 SGHTS and CDR2 YDEGEE. Here the CDR3 DNA reads TGTGCCCTCATCGGCGGCTTCCGGGTGAGAACAGATACGCAGTATTTT. Translated: CALIGGFRVRTDTQYF.

The chain is built from TRBV6-2 or TRBV6-3 and TRBJ2-7; tentative D call: TRBD1 (5 bases). Per germline, CDR1 MNHEY and CDR2 SVGEGT. V was shortened by 5 bases and J by 0 bases, with 14 bases between the two germline ends. The CDR3 extends over 15 amino acids. CDR3 DNA: TGTGCCAGCAGTGGATACAGGTCACTCTCCTACGAGCAGTACTTC. Amino acids: CASSGYRSLSYEQYF.

This clonotype was seen at least ten times. V gene TRBV13 combines with J gene TRBJ2-5; TRBD1 matches 11 bases. CDR3 length: 15 amino acids. V trimming: 6 bases; J trimming: 4 bases; junction bases outside the gene matches: 7. Germline V lookup: CDR1 PRHDT, CDR2 FYEKMQ (reference sequence). The CDR3 DNA reads TGTGCCAGCAGTCCCGGACAGGGGGCAGGAGAGACCCAGTACTTC. It encodes CASSPGQGAGETQYF.

This clonotype was counted at least ten times. This chain connects TRBV7-8 to TRBJ1-1, with TRBD1 as a possible D gene (5 bases). CDR3 length equals 14 residues. V was trimmed by 0 bases and J by 6 bases, leaving 11 bases between them. Germline assignment: CDR1 SGHVS and CDR2 FQNEAQ. The DNA for the CDR3 is TGTGCCAGCAGCTTAGCGCCAGCACAGGCTGAAGCTTTCTTT. This encodes CASSLAPAQAEAFF.

There are many counts of this clonotype. V usage is TRBV18 and J usage is TRBJ1-1; TRBD1 matches at 8 bases. Germline V gene lookup returns CDR1 KGHSH and CDR2 LQKENI. The V and J ends lost 3 bases and 1 base, in that order; junction bases with no gene match: 7. The CDR3 is made up of 16 amino acids. The CDR3 DNA follows: TGTGCCAGCTCACCGACGGACAGGGCTGGGAACACTGAAGCTTTCTTT. Protein: CASSPTDRAGNTEAFF.

Details on this clonotype: Relative to the germline gene, one junction end is altered; a read error may explain this. This chain uses TRBV6-2 or TRBV6-3 with TRBJ1-2, with 7 bases fitting TRBD1. In germline, CDR1 is MNHEY, CDR2 SVGEGT. The CDR3 is made up of 14 amino acids. This chain's CDR3 is CASSWDRTNYGYTF. CDR3 nucleotide sequence: TGTGCCAGCAGTTGGGACAGAACTAATTATGGCTACACCTTC.

J is TRBJ2-2 and V is TRBV5-5; the match to TRBD1 covers 10 bases. Germline values: CDR1 SGHKS, CDR2 YYEKEE (reference sequence). This CDR3 comprises 15 residues. Trimming removed 9 bases from V and 3 bases from J; junction bases left unmatched: 8. The CDR3 sequence: CATQIGTGDTGELFF. The CDR3 region has the DNA TGTGCCACCCAAATCGGGACAGGGGACACCGGGGAGCTGTTTTTT.

This clonotype has at least ten counts. This rearrangement joins TRBV5-1 to TRBJ2-1, with TRBD2 matching over 10 bases. With V trimmed by 0 bases and J by 4 bases, 4 bases remained unmatched. Germline loops: CDR1 SGHRS, CDR2 YFSETQ. There are 16 residues in the CDR3. Here the CDR3 DNA reads TGCGCCAGCAGCTTGGGGTCTAGCGGGAGTTACAATGAGCAGTTCTTC. Translated, it gives CASSLGSSGSYNEQFF.

This clonotype was seen a few times. The V call is TRBV28, the J call TRBJ1-6; possible D gene TRBD1, 5 bases. Germline loops: CDR1 MDHEN, CDR2 SYDVKM. The CDR3 spans 13 residues. Trimming cost V 7 bases and J 10 bases, with 14 bases left between them. CDR3 region: CASTLRVNSPLHF. CDR3 nucleotide sequence: TGTGCCAGCACCCTCAGGGTTAACTCACCCCTCCACTTT.

This clonotype appeared many times. CDR3 residues: CSVQKQYTDTQYF. The DNA for the CDR3 is TGCAGTGTACAGAAACAATACACAGATACGCAGTATTTT. The chain is built from TRBV20-1 and TRBJ2-3, with D unclear. V was cut by 7 bases and J by 2 bases, with 13 bases left in between. The CDR3 spans 13 residues. Germline V gene sequence: CDR1 DFQATT, CDR2 SNEGSKA (reference sequence).

The table lists this clonotype with many counts. The chain links TRBV20-1 to TRBJ1-5, with D possibly being TRBD1 (6 bases). The CDR3 runs 15 residues. V lost 3 bases and J lost 1, with 13 bases in between. Germline assignment: CDR1 DFQATT and CDR2 SNEGSKA (reference sequence). CDR3 region: CSASVTGLSNQPQHF. The CDR3 nucleotides read TGCAGTGCTAGCGTAACAGGGTTAAGCAATCAGCCCCAGCATTTT.

J is TRBJ1-1 and V is TRBV3-1; D unresolved. Germline V gene data show CDR1 as LGHDT and CDR2 as YNNKEL (reference sequence). The V end was cut by 3 bases, the J end by 11 bases, with 16 bases between. The CDR3 has 13 residues. Here the CDR3 reads CASSHGLAANAFF. CDR3 nucleotide sequence: TGTGCCAGCAGCCACGGTTTGGCAGCCAATGCTTTCTTT.

The table lists this clonotype with a few counts. The V and J genes are TRBV4-3 and TRBJ2-4, with D possibly being TRBD1 (5 bases). The V and J ends lost 0 bases and 0 bases respectively, with 12 bases between them. The length of the CDR3 is 17 residues. Germline CDR1 LGHNA, CDR2 YSLEER. In DNA, the CDR3 is TGCGCCAGCAGCCAAGATGTAGGGGCGGTAGCCAAAAACATTCAGTACTTC. Translating gives CASSQDVGAVAKNIQYF.

The rearrangement uses TRBV5-6 and TRBJ2-1, with D possibly matching TRBD2 (5 bases). The CDR3 covers 17 residues. CDR1 and CDR2 from the germline V gene are SGHDT and YYEEEE. V lost 4 bases to trimming and J lost 1 base, with 18 bases between them. The CDR3 sequence is CASSRLSNSRSYNEQFF. In DNA form, the CDR3 reads TGTGCCAGCAGCCGACTATCGAATAGTAGGTCCTACAATGAGCAGTTCTTC.

The CDR3 reads CASSLWGQSNEKLFF. CDR3 in DNA: TGTGCCAGCAGCTTATGGGGACAGTCTAATGAAAAACTGTTTTTT. The chain joins TRBV7-2 to TRBJ1-4; 7 nucleotides agree with TRBD1. With 2 bases clipped from V and 3 bases from J, the junction kept 3 bases outside the gene matches. The length of the CDR3 is 15 residues. Germline lookup yields CDR1 SGHTA and CDR2 FQGNSA.

This clonotype has ten or more counts. As DNA, the CDR3 is TGTGCCAGCAGTTCCGTGCCGGGAGGGAGAAGCTCCTACAATGAGCAGTTCTTC. It codes for CASSSVPGGRSSYNEQFF. The V and J genes are TRBV28 and TRBJ2-1; 8 nucleotides match TRBD2. Trimming removed 4 bases from V and 0 bases from J; junction bases left unmatched: 11. CDR1 is MDHEN, CDR2 SYDVKM, per germline. The CDR3 loop spans 18 amino acids.